Presented here are 29 T cell receptor beta chains from one specimen sequenced in a study of blood T cell repertoires in COVID-19. Some clones are missing from TCRdb's copy, which holds only in-frame ones; the method was immunoSEQ multiplex PCR. The profile shows about 190,000 clones, around four fifths of them singletons. Source material: peripheral blood. These receptors all come from a woman in her 70s with active or convalescent COVID-19.

This CDR3 reads CASSVGVGTYEQYF. Here the CDR3 DNA reads TGCGCCAGCAGCGTAGGAGTCGGCACCTACGAGCAGTACTTC. The J gene is TRBJ2-7, the V gene TRBV10-2; D is unclear. Germline values: CDR1 WSHSY, CDR2 SAAADI. The CDR3 extends over 14 amino acids. Trimming shortened V by 6 bases and J by 2 bases, and 14 bases separated the two germline ends.

This chain joins TRBV3-1 (or the pseudogene TRBV3-2) and TRBJ2-1; the match to TRBD2 covers 10 bases. The CDR3 runs 16 residues. With V trimmed by 2 bases and J by 5 bases, 6 bases remained unmatched. CDR1 is LGHDT and CDR2 is YNNKEL in the germline V gene (reference sequence). The CDR3 DNA reads as TGTGCCAGCAGCCAATATACTAGCGGGACGCACAATGAGCAGTTCTTC. Translated: CASSQYTSGTHNEQFF.

The chain carries TRBV5-1 and TRBJ2-7, with a possible D match to TRBD1 (6 bases). The length of the CDR3 is 16 residues. Germline V gene sequence: CDR1 SGHRS, CDR2 YFSETQ. The germline V and J ends were trimmed by 0 bases and 2 bases, with 15 bases remaining between them. DNA for the CDR3: TGCGCCAGCAGCTTGGCCGAGACAGGAGGAACCTACGAGCAGTACTTC. Translating it yields CASSLAETGGTYEQYF.

The CDR3 bases are TGTGCCAGCAGCCGGACAGGGGACTGGTATGGCTACACCTTC. Residues: CASSRTGDWYGYTF. This chain joins TRBV11-2 and TRBJ1-2, with 9 bases that match TRBD1. Trimming cost V 5 bases and J 5 bases; bases outside gene matches: 6. Per the germline V gene, CDR1 is SGHAT and CDR2 is FQNNGV. The CDR3 extends over 14 amino acids. Together with reference TRBV11-2 and TRBJ1-2, the CDR3 gives the full variable domain: EAGVAQSPRYKIIEKRQSVAFWCNPISGHATLYWYQQILGQGPKLLIQFQNNGVVDDSQLPKDRFSAERLKGVDSTLKIQPAKLEDSAVYLCASSRTGDWYGYTFGSGTRLTVV.

J is TRBJ2-1 and V is TRBV19, with 8 nucleotides matching TRBD2. This CDR3 region has 14 residues. The germline CDR1 and CDR2 sequences are LNHDA and SQIVND (reference sequence). J was trimmed by 7 bases and V by 10 bases; bases with no gene match: 12. In nucleotides, the CDR3 is TGTGCCACCTCCCAGGCTAGCGGGCCAAATGAGCAGTTCTTC. As protein: CATSQASGPNEQFF.

The genes are TRBV5-5 and TRBJ1-4, with D unclear. V dropped 3 bases and J dropped 0 bases, with 9 bases sitting between them. Germline CDR1 reads SGHKS; CDR2 reads YYEKEE (reference sequence). This CDR3 has 15 residues. The CDR3 spells CASSSTAATNEKLFF. The CDR3 DNA follows: TGTGCCAGCAGCTCAACAGCAGCAACTAATGAAAAACTGTTTTTT.

This rearrangement joins TRBV6-5 to TRBJ1-3; D uncertain. The CDR3 spans 13 residues. The V gene lost 7 bases and the J gene lost 11 bases, with 18 bases spanning the gap. CDR1 MNHEY and CDR2 SVGAGI come from the germline V gene. The CDR3 coding sequence is TGTGCCAGCACCGAGGGCAGCCTAAGAGCCATATATTTT. Amino acid sequence: CASTEGSLRAIYF.

This clone appeared once. The V gene is TRBV5-1, the J gene TRBJ2-7, with D possibly matching TRBD1 (5 bases). The germline V gene has CDR1 SGHRS and CDR2 YFSETQ. This CDR3 is 15 amino acids long. The V and J ends lost 2 bases and 5 bases respectively, with 17 bases between them. CDR3 bases: TGCGCCAGCAGCTTAACAGGTATGGAACCTAACGAGCAGTACTTC. It specifies CASSLTGMEPNEQYF. Using reference TRBV5-1 and TRBJ2-7 for the parts outside the CDR3, the full variable domain is KAGVTQTPRYLIKTRGQQVTLSCSPISGHRSVSWYQQTPGQGLQFLFEYFSETQRNKGNFPGRFSGRQFSNSRSEMNVSTLELGDSALYLCASSLTGMEPNEQYFGPGTRLTVT.

The chain recombines TRBV14 with TRBJ2-2; the D gene is possibly TRBD2 (5 bases). The germline V and J ends were trimmed by 5 bases and 5 bases, with 9 bases remaining between them. CDR1 and CDR2 (germline): SGHDN, FVKESK. This CDR3 is built from 13 residues. DNA of the CDR3: TGTGCCAGCAGCGTAGGACTTACCGGGGAGCTGTTTTTT. Encoded protein: CASSVGLTGELFF.

The gene calls are TRBV9 and TRBJ2-1, with 10 bases aligning to TRBD2. This CDR3 region has 15 residues. V was clipped by 3 bases and J by 7 bases; unmatched bases: 7. CDR1 and CDR2 (germline): SGDLS, YYNGEE. CDR3 loop: CASSDLAGATNEQFF. CDR3 sequence (DNA): TGTGCCAGCAGCGATCTAGCGGGAGCAACGAATGAGCAGTTCTTC. Full variable domain (rest looked up from reference TRBV9 and TRBJ2-1): DSGVTQTPKHLITATGQRVTLRCSPRSGDLSVYWYQQSLDQGLQFLIQYYNGEERAKGNILERFSAQQFPDLHSELNLSSLELGDSALYFCASSDLAGATNEQFFGPGTRLTVL.

This clone was observed once. This chain connects TRBV7-3 to TRBJ2-6; 8 nucleotides match TRBD1. The CDR3 has 19 residues. The J segment lost 0 bases and the V segment lost 5 bases, leaving 12 bases of the junction unmatched. In germline, CDR1 is SGHTA, CDR2 FQGTGA. CDR3 sequence (DNA): TGTGCCAGCAGCCCCCTCCCGAGACAGGGGTCCTCTGGGGCCAACGTCCTGACTTTC. Translating it yields CASSPLPRQGSSGANVLTF.

V is TRBV11-2 and J is TRBJ2-7; 9 nucleotides line up with TRBD2. The CDR3 contains 15 residues. Germline assignment: CDR1 SGHAT and CDR2 FQNNGV. With 1 base clipped from V and 6 bases from J, the junction kept 7 bases outside the gene matches. The CDR3 reads CASSLAAGGPFEQYF. DNA for the CDR3: TGTGCCAGCAGCTTAGCGGCGGGAGGGCCGTTCGAGCAGTACTTC.

The chain couples TRBV2 to TRBJ1-4, with D possibly matching TRBD1 (5 bases). CDR1 is SNHLY and CDR2 is FYNNEI in the germline V gene. The CDR3 is 15 amino acids. V lost 0 bases and J lost 6, with 11 bases in between. The CDR3 sequence: CASSEAAGRDEKLFF. The CDR3 nucleotides are TGTGCCAGCAGTGAAGCAGCAGGGCGTGATGAAAAACTGTTTTTT. Complete variable domain (other parts from reference TRBV2 and TRBJ1-4): EPEVTQTPSHQVTQMGQEVILRCVPISNHLYFYWYRQILGQKVEFLVSFYNNEISEKSEIFDDQFSVERPDGSNFTLKIRSTKLEDSAMYFCASSEAAGRDEKLFFGSGTQLSVL.

V gene TRBV12-3 or TRBV12-4 combines with J gene TRBJ1-5; 7 bases map to TRBD1. After removal of 10 bases from V and 0 bases from J, the junction contained 3 bases not matched to a gene. CDR3 length equals 13 residues. The CDR3: CAIGTDSNQPQHF. CDR3 bases: TGTGCCATCGGGACAGATAGCAATCAGCCCCAGCATTTT.

The CDR3 bases are TGTGCCAGCAGCCCGGACAGCTACTATGGCTACACCTTC. As protein: CASSPDSYYGYTF. This chain connects TRBV7-2 to TRBJ1-2, with a weak D call TRBD1 (6 bases). Trimming pared 5 bases from V and 3 bases from J, leaving 10 bases between. Germline V gene lookup returns CDR1 SGHTA and CDR2 FQGNSA. This CDR3 contains 13 residues.

The rearrangement links TRBV6-1 to TRBJ1-5, with 8 bases lining up with TRBD1. In germline, CDR1 is MNHNS, CDR2 SASEGT. The CDR3 is made up of 15 amino acids. V was pared by 1 base and J by 4 bases, with 3 bases of the junction left unmatched. CDR3 amino acids: CASSEVGQGNQPQHF. The CDR3, as DNA: TGTGCCAGCAGTGAAGTCGGACAGGGTAATCAGCCCCAGCATTTT.

The chain links TRBV24-1 to TRBJ1-5; the D gene is possibly TRBD1 (6 bases). The CDR3 has 19 amino acids. V shed 11 bases and J shed 0 bases, with 28 bases lying between them. Germline V lookup: CDR1 KGHDR, CDR2 SFDVKD. The chain's CDR3 is CAIGLEGQPLGDSNQPQHF. CDR3 sequence (DNA): TGTGCCATAGGCTTGGAAGGACAGCCTCTGGGAGATAGCAATCAGCCCCAGCATTTT.

The chain recombines TRBV11-2 with TRBJ2-7, with 7 bases fitting TRBD2. Germline CDR1 is SGHAT and CDR2 is FQNNGV. This CDR3 has 12 residues. V lost 6 bases and J lost 3; bases outside the gene matches: 2. The CDR3 loop is CASSRDYYEQYF. CDR3 in DNA: TGTGCCAGCAGTCGGGACTACTACGAGCAGTACTTC.

A remark on this clone: Other DNA sequences from this sample encode an identical CDR3 as well. This sequence joins TRBV27 and TRBJ2-5, with unresolved D. CDR1 and CDR2 (germline): MNHEY, SMNVEV (reference sequence). With 2 bases removed from V and 5 bases from J, the gap between germline ends came to 3 bases. This CDR3 contains 11 residues. CDR3 nucleotides: TGTGCCAGCAGTTTACTGGAGACCCAGTACTTC. It codes for CASSLLETQYF.

The rearrangement uses TRBV5-4 and TRBJ1-2; 11 bases are shared with TRBD1. This CDR3 has 15 residues. V lost 1 base to trimming and J lost 4 bases; unmatched junction nucleotides: 3. The V gene's germline CDR1 is SGHNT and CDR2 YYREEE (reference sequence). The CDR3 sequence is CASSLLDRGLYGYTF. Here the CDR3 DNA reads TGTGCCAGCAGCTTGCTGGACAGGGGGCTCTATGGCTACACCTTC.

This rearrangement joins TRBV11-2 to TRBJ2-1, with a possible D match to TRBD2 (5 bases). Per germline, CDR1 SGHAT and CDR2 FQNNGV. V was clipped by 5 bases and J by 2 bases, with 13 bases between them. This CDR3 contains 15 residues. For the CDR3, the DNA is TGTGCCAGCAGCCCTTTAGCGCCGACCTACAATGAGCAGTTCTTC. Translation: CASSPLAPTYNEQFF. The entire variable domain, with the rest obtained from reference TRBV11-2 and TRBJ2-1, is as follows: EAGVAQSPRYKIIEKRQSVAFWCNPISGHATLYWYQQILGQGPKLLIQFQNNGVVDDSQLPKDRFSAERLKGVDSTLKIQPAKLEDSAVYLCASSPLAPTYNEQFFGPGTRLTVL.

The V and J genes are TRBV15 and TRBJ2-1, with 8 bases aligning to TRBD2. V lost 6 bases to trimming and J lost 10 bases; unmatched junction nucleotides: 14. Germline loops: CDR1 LNHNV, CDR2 YYDKDF (reference sequence). CDR3 length: 15 amino acids. The CDR3: CATREPGGAHVEQFF. DNA of the CDR3: TGTGCCACCAGGGAACCGGGAGGGGCCCATGTAGAGCAGTTCTTC.

This chain uses TRBV20-1 with TRBJ2-7; 8 bases are shared with TRBD2. Germline V gives CDR1 DFQATT, CDR2 SNEGSKA (reference sequence). V was pared by 3 bases and J by 3 bases, with 13 bases of the junction left unmatched. The CDR3 is 16 residues long. The CDR3 DNA sequence: TGCAGTGCTAGTGCCGTGGGGGTAGCGGGACGCTACGAGCAGTACTTC. The encoded protein is CSASAVGVAGRYEQYF.

This chain uses TRBV27 with TRBJ2-7; 8 bases are a match to TRBD1. The germline gives CDR1 MNHEY, CDR2 SMNVEV (reference sequence). J was trimmed by 5 bases and V by 10 bases; bases with no gene match: 13. The CDR3 contains 14 residues. The CDR3 DNA is TGTGCCACCAAAGTCTGGACAGGGTCCCACGAGCAGTACTTC. Translation gives CATKVWTGSHEQYF.

This clone has just a few counts. The V call is TRBV7-9, the J call TRBJ1-2, with D hard to call. Germline V gene lookup returns CDR1 SEHNR and CDR2 FQNEAQ (reference sequence). V dropped 1 base and J dropped 4 bases, with 4 bases sitting between them. This CDR3 is 12 amino acids long. CDR3 loop: CASSLDSYGYTF. In DNA form, the CDR3 reads TGTGCCAGCAGCTTAGACAGCTATGGCTACACCTTC.

This chain links TRBV4-1 with TRBJ2-7, with TRBD1 matching 7 bases. V dropped 3 bases and J dropped 2; count of bases not matched to a gene: 7. The CDR3 totals 15 residues. The germline gives CDR1 MGHRA, CDR2 YSYEKL. The CDR3 region has the DNA TGCGCCAGCAGCCAGGTAGACAGGGACGCCTACGAGCAGTACTTC. It codes for CASSQVDRDAYEQYF.

The chain employs TRBV18 and TRBJ2-1, with TRBD2 identical over 12 bases. The CDR3 has 15 amino acids. V shed 6 bases, J shed 5 bases, and the junction held 5 bases outside the gene matches. Per germline, CDR1 KGHSH and CDR2 LQKENI. Here the CDR3 DNA reads TGTGCCAGCTCCTGGACTAGCGGGAACGACAATGAGCAGTTCTTC. As protein: CASSWTSGNDNEQFF.

The rearrangement links TRBV10-3 to TRBJ2-3, with 9 bases fitting TRBD2. With 10 bases clipped from V and 3 bases from J, the junction kept 8 bases outside the gene matches. Germline V CDR1 and CDR2: ENHRY, SYGVKD. The CDR3 contains 14 residues. The CDR3 region has the DNA TGTGCCACCCGAGACAGCGGGAGGACAGATACGCAGTATTTT. It codes for CATRDSGRTDTQYF.

Here the CDR3 reads CASGSGLAGLTDTQYF. The CDR3 DNA reads TGTGCTAGTGGTTCCGGACTAGCGGGCCTCACAGATACGCAGTATTTT. V and J are TRBV12-5 and TRBJ2-3, with 11 bases aligning to TRBD2. The J segment lost 2 bases and the V segment lost 4 bases, leaving 5 bases of the junction unmatched. Germline assignment: CDR1 LGHNT and CDR2 FRNRAP. The CDR3 has 16 residues.